Listed below are T cell receptor beta chains from one sample, sequenced in a study of blood T cell repertoires in COVID-19. The table came from immunoSEQ multiplex PCR; TCRdb's copy has only in-frame clones and leaves some out. The sample holds hundreds of thousands of clones, roughly 86% seen once. Material: PBMCs or T cells enriched from blood (not recorded which). All receptors derive from a woman aged 40 to 55 with acute COVID-19. CDR3s include the opening cysteine and the closing phenylalanine or tryptophan. Each record gives: D gene, V gene, J gene, clone size, CDR3 protein, CDR3 DNA. A D gene is named only where the DNA matches it firmly. For some rows the clone size is stated as once, few or many, or as a class when expanded; others skip it.

D: NA; V: TRBV10-3; J: TRBJ1-2; size: NA; CDR3: CAIRKPLTGDYGYTF; DNA: TGTGCCATCCGCAAACCATTAACGGGGGACTATGGCTACACCTTC
D: NA; V: TRBV4-1; J: TRBJ2-2; size: NA; CDR3: CASSPPTGRLAGELFF; DNA: TGCGCCAGCAGCCCCCCGACAGGGAGGCTGGCCGGGGAGCTGTTTTTT
D: TRBD1; V: TRBV19; J: TRBJ1-5; size: NA; CDR3: CASSMTGIYQPQHF; DNA: TGTGCCAGTAGTATGACAGGGATATATCAGCCCCAGCATTTT
D: NA; V: TRBV19; J: TRBJ1-1; size: NA; CDR3: CASSVTLSNTEAFF; DNA: TGTGCCAGTAGTGTTACTCTCTCAAACACTGAAGCTTTCTTT
D: TRBD1; V: TRBV7-9; J: TRBJ1-4; size: NA; CDR3: CASRSTGGLATNEKLFF; DNA: TGTGCCAGCAGGTCAACAGGGGGCCTTGCAACTAATGAAAAACTGTTTTTT
D: NA; V: TRBV19; J: TRBJ2-1; size: NA; CDR3: CASSIELAFNEQFF; DNA: TGTGCCAGTAGTATAGAACTAGCCTTCAATGAGCAGTTCTTC
D: TRBD1; V: TRBV29-1; J: TRBJ1-1; size: once; CDR3: CSVGQSTEAFF; DNA: TGCAGCGTGGGACAGAGCACTGAAGCTTTCTTT
D: TRBD1; V: TRBV6-5; J: TRBJ2-5; size: once; CDR3: CASSLTGAAETQYF; DNA: TGTGCCAGCAGTTTAACAGGGGCGGCAGAGACCCAGTACTTC
D: NA; V: TRBV5-8; J: TRBJ1-4; size: NA; CDR3: CASSLGVARNEKLFF; DNA: TGTGCCAGCAGCTTGGGGGTAGCACGTAATGAAAAACTGTTTTTT
D: TRBD1; V: TRBV28; J: TRBJ1-5; size: NA; CDR3: CASKDRGYNQPQHF; DNA: TGTGCCAGCAAGGACAGGGGCTACAATCAGCCCCAGCATTTT
D: NA; V: TRBV7-3; J: TRBJ2-7; size: NA; CDR3: CASSRGTEYEQYF; DNA: TGTGCCAGCAGCCGCGGGACAGAGTACGAGCAGTACTTC
D: NA; V: TRBV15; J: TRBJ1-1; size: NA; CDR3: CAVKRGANTEAFF; DNA: TGTGCAGTTAAACGGGGGGCTAACACTGAAGCTTTCTTT
D: TRBD2; V: TRBV19; J: TRBJ2-5; size: NA; CDR3: CASSIASGGGETQYF; DNA: TGTGCCAGTAGTATCGCTAGCGGGGGGGGAGAGACCCAGTACTTC
D: TRBD1; V: TRBV7-8; J: TRBJ2-7; size: NA; CDR3: CASSFGGTGWDEQYF; DNA: TGTGCCAGCAGTTTCGGAGGGACAGGGTGGGACGAGCAGTACTTC
D: NA; V: TRBV7-9; J: TRBJ2-2; size: NA; CDR3: CASSRNRGQNTGELFF; DNA: TGTGCCAGCAGCAGAAACCGAGGGCAGAACACCGGGGAGCTGTTTTTT
D: TRBD2; V: TRBV2; J: TRBJ2-5; size: NA; CDR3: CASSGRGVETQYF; DNA: TGTGCCAGCAGTGGACGGGGGGTGGAGACCCAGTACTTC
D: TRBD1; V: TRBV5-5; J: TRBJ1-2; size: NA; CDR3: CASSPTTGNYGYTF; DNA: TGTGCCAGCAGCCCTACGACAGGGAACTATGGCTACACCTTC
D: TRBD1; V: TRBV29-1; J: TRBJ2-7; size: NA; CDR3: CSVEEGQGYEQYF; DNA: TGCAGCGTTGAAGAGGGACAGGGGTACGAGCAGTACTTC
D: NA; V: TRBV18; J: TRBJ2-3; size: NA; CDR3: CASSPSSESTDTQYF; DNA: TGTGCCAGCTCACCATCTAGCGAGAGCACAGATACGCAGTATTTT
D: TRBD2; V: TRBV11-2; J: TRBJ2-7; size: few; CDR3: CASSFGGGRNYEQYF; DNA: TGTGCCAGCAGCTTCGGGGGCGGGAGGAACTACGAGCAGTACTTC
D: TRBD2; V: TRBV7-6; J: TRBJ2-3; size: NA; CDR3: CASSFGPLAGVSDTQYF; DNA: TGTGCCAGCAGCTTTGGGCCACTAGCGGGAGTTTCAGATACGCAGTATTTT
D: TRBD1; V: TRBV27; J: TRBJ2-5; size: NA; CDR3: CASSWFGTDVRETQYF; DNA: TGTGCCAGCAGTTGGTTTGGGACAGACGTCCGGGAGACCCAGTACTTC